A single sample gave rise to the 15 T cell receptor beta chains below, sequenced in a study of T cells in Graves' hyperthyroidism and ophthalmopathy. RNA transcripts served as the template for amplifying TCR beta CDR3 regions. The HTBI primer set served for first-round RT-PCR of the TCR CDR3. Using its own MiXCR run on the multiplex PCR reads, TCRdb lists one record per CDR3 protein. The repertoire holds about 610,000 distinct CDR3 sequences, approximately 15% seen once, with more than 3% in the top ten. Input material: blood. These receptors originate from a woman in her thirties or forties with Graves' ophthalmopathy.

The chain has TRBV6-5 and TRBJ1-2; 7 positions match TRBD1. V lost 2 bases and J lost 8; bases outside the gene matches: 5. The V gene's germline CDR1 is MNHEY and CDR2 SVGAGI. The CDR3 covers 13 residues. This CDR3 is CASSYDRVGGYTF. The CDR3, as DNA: TGTGCCAGCAGTTACGACAGGGTCGGAGGCTACACCTTC.

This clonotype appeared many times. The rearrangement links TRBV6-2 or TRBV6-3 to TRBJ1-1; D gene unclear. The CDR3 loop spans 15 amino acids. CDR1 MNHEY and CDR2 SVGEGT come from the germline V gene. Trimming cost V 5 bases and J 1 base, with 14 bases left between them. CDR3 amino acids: CASSHPGTGNTEAFF. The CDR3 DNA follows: TGTGCCAGCAGTCATCCGGGAACGGGGAACACTGAAGCTTTCTTT.

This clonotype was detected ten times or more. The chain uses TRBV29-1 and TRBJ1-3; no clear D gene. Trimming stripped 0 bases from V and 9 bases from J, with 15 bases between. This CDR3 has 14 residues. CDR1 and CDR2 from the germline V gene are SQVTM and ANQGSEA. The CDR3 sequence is CSVEDSSSRGTIYF. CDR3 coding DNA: TGCAGCGTTGAAGACTCATCGAGCCGGGGCACCATATATTTT.

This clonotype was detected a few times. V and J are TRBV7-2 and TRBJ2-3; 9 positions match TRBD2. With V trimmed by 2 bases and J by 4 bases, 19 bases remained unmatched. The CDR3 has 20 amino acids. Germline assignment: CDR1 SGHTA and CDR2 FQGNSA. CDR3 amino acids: CASSLRVRASSGSGPDTQYF. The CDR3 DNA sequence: TGTGCCAGCAGCTTACGGGTCCGGGCGAGTAGCGGGAGTGGGCCAGATACGCAGTATTTT.

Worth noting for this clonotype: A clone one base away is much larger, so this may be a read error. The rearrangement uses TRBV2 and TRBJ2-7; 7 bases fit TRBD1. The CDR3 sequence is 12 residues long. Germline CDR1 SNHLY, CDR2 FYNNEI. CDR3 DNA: TGTCCCAGCAGGACAGGACCCTACGAGCAGTACTTC. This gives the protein CPSRTGPYEQYF.

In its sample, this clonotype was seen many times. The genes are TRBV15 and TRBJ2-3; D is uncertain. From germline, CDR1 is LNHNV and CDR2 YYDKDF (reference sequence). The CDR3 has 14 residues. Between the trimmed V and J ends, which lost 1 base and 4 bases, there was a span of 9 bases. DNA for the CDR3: TGTGCCACCAGCAGAGTTAGTCGAGCAGATACGCAGTATTTT. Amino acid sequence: CATSRVSRADTQYF. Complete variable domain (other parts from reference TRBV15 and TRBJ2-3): DAMVIQNPRYQVTQFGKPVTLSCSQTLNHNVMYWYQQKSSQAPKLLFHYYDKDFNNEADTPDNFQSRRPNTSFCFLDIRSPGLGDTAMYLCATSRVSRADTQYFGPGTRLTVL.

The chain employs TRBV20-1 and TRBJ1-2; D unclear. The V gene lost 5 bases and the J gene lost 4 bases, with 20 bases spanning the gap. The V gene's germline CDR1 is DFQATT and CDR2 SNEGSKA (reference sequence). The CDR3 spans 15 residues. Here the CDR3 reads CSAPNSREVSYGYTF. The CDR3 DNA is TGCAGTGCTCCCAACTCGCGGGAGGTCAGCTATGGCTACACCTTC.

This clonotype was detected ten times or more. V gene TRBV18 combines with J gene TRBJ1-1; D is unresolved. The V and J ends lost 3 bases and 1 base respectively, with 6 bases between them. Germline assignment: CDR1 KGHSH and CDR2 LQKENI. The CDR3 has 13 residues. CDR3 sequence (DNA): TGTGCCAGCTCACCGACACAGAACACTGAAGCTTTCTTT. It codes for CASSPTQNTEAFF.

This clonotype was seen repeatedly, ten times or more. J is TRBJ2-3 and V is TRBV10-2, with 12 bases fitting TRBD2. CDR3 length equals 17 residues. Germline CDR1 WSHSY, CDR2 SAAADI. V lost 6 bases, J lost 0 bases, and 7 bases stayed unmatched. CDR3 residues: CASSGTSGLTSTDTQYF. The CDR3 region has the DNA TGCGCCAGCAGCGGGACTAGCGGGCTTACTAGCACAGATACGCAGTATTTT.

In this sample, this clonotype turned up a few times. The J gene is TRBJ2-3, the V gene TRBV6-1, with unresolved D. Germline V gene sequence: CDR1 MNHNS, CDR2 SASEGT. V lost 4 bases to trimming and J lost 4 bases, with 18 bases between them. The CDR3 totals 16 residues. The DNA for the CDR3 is TGTGCCAGCAGTGGCCAGACACGGGTCGCTTCAGATACGCAGTATTTT. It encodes CASSGQTRVASDTQYF.

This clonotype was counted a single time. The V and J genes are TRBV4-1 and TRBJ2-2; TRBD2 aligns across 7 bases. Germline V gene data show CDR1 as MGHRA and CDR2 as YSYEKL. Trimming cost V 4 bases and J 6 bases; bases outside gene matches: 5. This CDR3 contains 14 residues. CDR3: CASSPGEGAGELFF. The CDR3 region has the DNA TGCGCCAGCAGCCCGGGGGAGGGCGCCGGGGAGCTGTTTTTT.

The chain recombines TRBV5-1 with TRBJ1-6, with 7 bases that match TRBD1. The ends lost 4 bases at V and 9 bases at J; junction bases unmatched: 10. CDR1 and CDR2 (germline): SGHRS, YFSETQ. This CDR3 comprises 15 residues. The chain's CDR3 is CASSRTQGVGSPLHF. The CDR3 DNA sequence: TGCGCCAGCAGCCGAACCCAGGGGGTTGGTTCACCCCTCCACTTT.

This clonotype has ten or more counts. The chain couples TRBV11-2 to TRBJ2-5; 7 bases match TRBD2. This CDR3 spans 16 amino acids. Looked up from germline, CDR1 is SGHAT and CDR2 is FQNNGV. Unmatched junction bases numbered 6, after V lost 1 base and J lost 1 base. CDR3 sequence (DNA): TGTGCCAGCAGCTTAGTTCCCGGCGGGGGCCAAGAGACCCAGTACTTC. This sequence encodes CASSLVPGGGQETQYF.

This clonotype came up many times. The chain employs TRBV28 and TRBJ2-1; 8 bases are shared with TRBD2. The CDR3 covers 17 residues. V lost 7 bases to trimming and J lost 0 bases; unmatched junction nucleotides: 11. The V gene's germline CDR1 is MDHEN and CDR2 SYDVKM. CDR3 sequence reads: CASTRGVAGSSYNEQFF. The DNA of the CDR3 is TGTGCCAGCACCAGAGGGGTAGCGGGAAGCTCCTACAATGAGCAGTTCTTC.

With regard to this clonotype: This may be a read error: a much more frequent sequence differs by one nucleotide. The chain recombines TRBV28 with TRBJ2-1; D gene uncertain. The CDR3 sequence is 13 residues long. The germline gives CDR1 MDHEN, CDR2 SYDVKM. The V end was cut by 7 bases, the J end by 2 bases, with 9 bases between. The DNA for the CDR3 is TGTGCCAGCACAGTGGCAGCCTACAATGAGCAGTTCTTC. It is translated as CASTVAAYNEQFF. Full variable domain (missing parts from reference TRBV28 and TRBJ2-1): DVKVTQSSRYLVKRTGEKVFLECVQDMDHENMFWYRQDPGLGLRLIYFSYDVKMKEKGDIPEGYSVSREKKERFSLILESASTNQTSMYLCASTVAAYNEQFFGPGTRLTVL.